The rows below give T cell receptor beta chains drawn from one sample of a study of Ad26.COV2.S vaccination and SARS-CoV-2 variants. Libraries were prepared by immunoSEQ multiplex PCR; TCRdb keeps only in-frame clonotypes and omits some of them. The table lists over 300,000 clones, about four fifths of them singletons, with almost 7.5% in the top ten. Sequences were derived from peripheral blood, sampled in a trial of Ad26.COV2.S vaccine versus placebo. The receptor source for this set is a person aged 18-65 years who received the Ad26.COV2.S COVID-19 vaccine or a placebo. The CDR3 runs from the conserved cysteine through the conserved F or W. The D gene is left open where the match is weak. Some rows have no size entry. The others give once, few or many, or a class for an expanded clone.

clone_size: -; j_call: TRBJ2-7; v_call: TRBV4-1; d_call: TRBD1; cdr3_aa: CASSQVDRGSYEQYF; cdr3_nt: TGCGCCAGCAGCCAAGTTGACAGGGGATCCTACGAGCAGTACTTC
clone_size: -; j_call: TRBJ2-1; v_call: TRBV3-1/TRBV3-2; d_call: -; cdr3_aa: CASSPLARGDNEQFF; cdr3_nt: TGTGCCAGCAGCCCCTTGGCGAGGGGGGACAATGAGCAGTTCTTC
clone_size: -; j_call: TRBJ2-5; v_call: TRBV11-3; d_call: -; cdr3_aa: CASSLGLLGETQYF; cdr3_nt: TGTGCCAGCAGCTTAGGACTCCTAGGGGAGACCCAGTACTTC
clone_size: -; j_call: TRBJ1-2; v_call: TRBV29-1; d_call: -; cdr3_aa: CSVPTGGHGYTF; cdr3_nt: TGCAGCGTACCTACAGGAGGCCATGGCTACACCTTC
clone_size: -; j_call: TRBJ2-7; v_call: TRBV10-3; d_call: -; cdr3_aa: CATPKFGQKSSYEQYF; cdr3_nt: TGTGCCACCCCGAAGTTCGGACAGAAGAGCTCCTACGAGCAGTACTTC
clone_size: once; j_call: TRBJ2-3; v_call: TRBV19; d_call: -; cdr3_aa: CASSAFTDTQYF; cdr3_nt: TGTGCCAGTAGTGCCTTTACGGATACGCAGTATTTT
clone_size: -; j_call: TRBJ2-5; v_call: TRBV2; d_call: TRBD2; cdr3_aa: CASKSTSGGQETQYF; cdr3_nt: TGTGCCAGCAAATCGACTAGCGGGGGACAAGAGACCCAGTACTTC
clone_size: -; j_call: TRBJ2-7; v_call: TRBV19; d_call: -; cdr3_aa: CASSIGSPSSYEQYF; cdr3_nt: TGTGCCAGTAGCATAGGGAGCCCAAGCTCCTACGAGCAGTACTTC
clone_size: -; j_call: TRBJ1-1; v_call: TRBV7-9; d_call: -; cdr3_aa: CASSLVQQLFF; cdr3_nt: TGTGCCAGCAGCTTAGTACAGCAGCTTTTCTTT
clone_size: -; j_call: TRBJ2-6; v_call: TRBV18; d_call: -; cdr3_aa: CASSPEGGPYSGANVLTF; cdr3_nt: TGTGCCAGCTCACCCGAGGGGGGTCCGTACTCTGGGGCCAACGTCCTGACTTTC
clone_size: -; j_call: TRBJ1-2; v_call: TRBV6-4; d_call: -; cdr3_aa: CASRGENGYTF; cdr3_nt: TGTGCCAGCAGGGGCGAGAATGGCTACACCTTC
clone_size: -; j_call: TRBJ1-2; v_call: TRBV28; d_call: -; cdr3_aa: CASRRGASYGYTF; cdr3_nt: TGTGCCAGCAGGCGCGGGGCATCCTATGGCTACACCTTC
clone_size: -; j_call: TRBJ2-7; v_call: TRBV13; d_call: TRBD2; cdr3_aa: CASSLGITASGSYEQYF; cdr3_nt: TGTGCCAGCAGCTTAGGCATTACAGCTAGCGGGAGTTACGAGCAGTACTTC
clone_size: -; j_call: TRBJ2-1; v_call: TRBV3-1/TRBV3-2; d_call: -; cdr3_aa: CASSPRDRNEQFF; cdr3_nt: TGTGCCAGCAGCCCCAGGGACCGGAATGAGCAGTTCTTC
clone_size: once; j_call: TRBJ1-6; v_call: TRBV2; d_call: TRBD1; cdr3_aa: CASSIYNLVDRGKTLHF; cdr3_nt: TGTGCCAGCAGCATTTATAACCTAGTAGACAGGGGGAAGACCCTCCACTTT
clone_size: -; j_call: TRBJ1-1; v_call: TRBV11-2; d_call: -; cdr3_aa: CASSPLKSGEAFF; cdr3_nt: TGTGCCAGCAGCCCGTTGAAGTCGGGTGAAGCTTTCTTT
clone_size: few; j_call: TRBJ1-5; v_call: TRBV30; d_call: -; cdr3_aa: CAWSVQLSNQPQHF; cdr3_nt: TGTGCCTGGAGTGTACAGCTTAGCAATCAGCCCCAGCATTTT
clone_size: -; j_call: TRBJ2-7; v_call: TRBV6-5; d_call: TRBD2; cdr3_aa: CASSGLAETYEQYF; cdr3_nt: TGTGCCAGCAGCGGACTAGCGGAAACCTACGAGCAGTACTTC
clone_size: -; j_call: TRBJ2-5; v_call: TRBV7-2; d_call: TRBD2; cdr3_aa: CASSLGGGQETQYF; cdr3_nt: TGTGCCAGCAGCTTGGGCGGGGGCCAAGAGACCCAGTACTTC
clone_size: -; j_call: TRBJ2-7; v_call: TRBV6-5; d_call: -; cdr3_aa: CASSYYGAESYEQYF; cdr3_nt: TGTGCCAGCAGTTACTACGGGGCTGAAAGCTACGAGCAGTACTTC
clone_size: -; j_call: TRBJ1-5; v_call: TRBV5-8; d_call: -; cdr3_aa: CASTLNRGSDNQPQHF; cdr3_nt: TGTGCCAGCACCCTAAACCGAGGGAGCGACAATCAGCCCCAGCATTTT
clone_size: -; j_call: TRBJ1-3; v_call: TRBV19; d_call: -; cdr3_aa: CASSTRDLRHTIYF; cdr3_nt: TGTGCCAGTAGTACCCGGGACCTAAGACACACCATATATTTT
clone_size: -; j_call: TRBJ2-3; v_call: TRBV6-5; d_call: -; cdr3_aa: CASSYWTEDTQYF; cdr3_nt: TGTGCCAGCAGTTACTGGACAGAAGATACGCAGTATTTT
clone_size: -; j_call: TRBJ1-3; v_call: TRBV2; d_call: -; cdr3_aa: CASREGFGNTIYF; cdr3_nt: TGTGCCAGCCGGGAGGGGTTTGGAAACACCATATATTTT
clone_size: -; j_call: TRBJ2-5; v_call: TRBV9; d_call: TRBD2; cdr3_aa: CASSFRASGQETQYF; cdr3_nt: TGTGCCAGCAGCTTTCGGGCTAGCGGACAAGAGACCCAGTACTTC
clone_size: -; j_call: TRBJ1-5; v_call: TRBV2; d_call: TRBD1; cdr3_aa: CASRPGTGAQPQHF; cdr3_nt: TGTGCCAGCAGGCCGGGGACAGGGGCTCAGCCCCAGCATTTT
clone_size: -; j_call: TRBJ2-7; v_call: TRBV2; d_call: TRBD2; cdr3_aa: CASLGLGSYEQYF; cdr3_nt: TGTGCCAGCCTCGGACTAGGGTCCTACGAGCAGTACTTC
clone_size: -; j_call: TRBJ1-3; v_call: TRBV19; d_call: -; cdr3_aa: CASSPGAGNTIYF; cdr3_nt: TGTGCCAGTAGTCCCGGTGCTGGAAACACCATATATTTT
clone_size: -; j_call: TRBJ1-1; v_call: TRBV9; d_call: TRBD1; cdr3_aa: CASSGIGTGQRKNTEAFF; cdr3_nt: TGTGCCAGCAGCGGGATTGGGACAGGCCAAAGGAAGAACACTGAAGCTTTCTTT
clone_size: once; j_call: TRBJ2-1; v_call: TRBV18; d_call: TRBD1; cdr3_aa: CASSQGQANNEQFF; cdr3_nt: TGTGCCAGCTCACAAGGACAGGCTAACAATGAGCAGTTCTTC
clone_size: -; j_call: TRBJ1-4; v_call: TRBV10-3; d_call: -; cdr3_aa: CAISESTDELFF; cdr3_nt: TGTGCCATCAGTGAGTCGACAGACGAACTGTTTTTT
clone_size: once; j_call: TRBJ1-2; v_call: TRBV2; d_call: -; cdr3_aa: CASSPLGQTGGYTF; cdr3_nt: TGTGCCAGCAGCCCCTTGGGCCAAACCGGTGGCTACACCTTC
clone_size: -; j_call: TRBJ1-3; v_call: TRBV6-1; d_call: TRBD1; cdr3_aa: CASSDQGDTIYF; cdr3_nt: TGTGCCAGCAGTGATCAGGGGGACACCATATATTTT
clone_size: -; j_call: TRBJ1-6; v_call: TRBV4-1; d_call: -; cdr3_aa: CASSQGSTFHF; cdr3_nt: TGCGCCAGCAGCCAAGGGTCTACTTTCCACTTT
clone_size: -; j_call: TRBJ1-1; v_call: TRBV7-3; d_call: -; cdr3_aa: CASSLDGEAFF; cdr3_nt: TGTGCCAGCAGCTTAGACGGTGAAGCTTTCTTT
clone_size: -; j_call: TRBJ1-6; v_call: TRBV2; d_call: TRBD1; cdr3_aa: CASSGQGVGNNSPLHF; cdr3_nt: TGTGCCAGCAGTGGACAGGGGGTCGGAAATAATTCACCCCTCCACTTT
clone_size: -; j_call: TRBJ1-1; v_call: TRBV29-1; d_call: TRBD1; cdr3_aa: CSALPRGFTEAFF; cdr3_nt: TGCAGCGCCCTCCCCAGGGGGTTCACTGAAGCTTTCTTT
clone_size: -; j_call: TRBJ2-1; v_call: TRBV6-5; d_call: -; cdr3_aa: CASSSAGEQFF; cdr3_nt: TGTGCCAGCAGTTCCGCCGGAGAGCAGTTCTTC
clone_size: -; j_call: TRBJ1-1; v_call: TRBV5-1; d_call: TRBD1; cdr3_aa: CASSGTGQGAEAFF; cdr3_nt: TGCGCCAGCAGCGGAACAGGACAGGGGGCTGAAGCTTTCTTT
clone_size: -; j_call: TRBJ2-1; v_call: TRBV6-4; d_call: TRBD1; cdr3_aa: CASSDSGQDSSEQFF; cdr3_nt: TGTGCCAGCAGTGACTCGGGACAGGACTCGAGTGAGCAGTTCTTC
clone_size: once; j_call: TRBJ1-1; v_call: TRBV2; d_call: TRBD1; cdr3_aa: CASSEALRGRGTEAFF; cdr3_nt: TGTGCCAGCAGTGAAGCGCTTCGGGGCAGGGGGACTGAAGCTTTCTTT
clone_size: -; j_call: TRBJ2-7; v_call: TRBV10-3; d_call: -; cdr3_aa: CASRDPVYIYEQYF; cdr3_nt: TGTGCCTCCCGGGACCCCGTATACATTTACGAGCAGTACTTC
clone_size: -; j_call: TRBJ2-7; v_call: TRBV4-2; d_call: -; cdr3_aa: CASSRGDSLFEQYF; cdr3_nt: TGTGCCAGCAGCCGGGGGGACAGTCTCTTCGAGCAGTACTTC